The 27 T cell receptor beta chains listed next were all sequenced from one sample in a study of T cell responses to AZD1222 COVID-19 vaccine. TCRdb's copy holds only in-frame clones and misses some; the assay was immunoSEQ multiplex PCR. The data show some 130,000 clones, with 80% to 95% seen just once and around 3.5% held by the top ten. The sample was peripheral blood, taken 28 days after the second AZD1222 dose. The receptors originated from an adult who received the AZD1222 COVID-19 vaccine.

This clone turned up a few times. The J gene is TRBJ2-1, the V gene TRBV6-1; 8 nucleotides match TRBD1. V lost 4 bases and J lost 0; bases outside the gene matches: 5. The CDR3 is 16 residues long. Germline V gives CDR1 MNHNS, CDR2 SASEGT. The CDR3 loop reads CASSAITGGSYNEQFF. CDR3 bases: TGTGCCAGCAGTGCCATAACAGGGGGCTCCTACAATGAGCAGTTCTTC.

The chain links TRBV27 to TRBJ1-6; 8 bases line up with TRBD1. The CDR3 is made up of 15 amino acids. Germline V lookup: CDR1 MNHEY, CDR2 SMNVEV (reference sequence). After removal of 8 bases from V and 10 bases from J, the junction contained 13 bases not matched to a gene. CDR3: CASGERTGLQSPLHF. The CDR3 DNA reads TGTGCCAGCGGTGAAAGGACAGGGCTTCAGTCACCCCTCCACTTT.

V is TRBV28 and J is TRBJ1-5, with D uncertain. There are 14 residues in the CDR3. With 6 bases removed from V and 0 bases from J, the gap between germline ends came to 9 bases. The germline V gene encodes CDR1 MDHEN and CDR2 SYDVKM. CDR3 sequence: CASSRRASNQPQHF. CDR3 coding DNA: TGTGCCAGCAGCCGTCGGGCTAGCAATCAGCCCCAGCATTTT.

V gene TRBV5-6 combines with J gene TRBJ2-1, with TRBD2 as a possible D gene (6 bases). V was shortened by 1 base and J by 6 bases, with 14 bases between the two germline ends. Germline assignment: CDR1 SGHDT and CDR2 YYEEEE. The CDR3 totals 15 residues. The CDR3 spells CASSLTQGGPNEQFF. DNA for the CDR3: TGTGCCAGCAGCTTGACCCAGGGAGGTCCCAATGAGCAGTTCTTC.

The rearrangement links TRBV5-1 to TRBJ1-4, with 7 bases aligning to TRBD1. The ends lost 5 bases at V and 4 bases at J; junction bases unmatched: 8. Germline CDR1 and CDR2: SGHRS and YFSETQ. CDR3 length: 15 residues. Written as DNA, the CDR3 is TGCGCCAGCAGGGTTCAAGGGGGCCATAATGAAAAACTGTTTTTT. Its protein product is CASRVQGGHNEKLFF. Full variable domain (rest looked up from reference TRBV5-1 and TRBJ1-4): KAGVTQTPRYLIKTRGQQVTLSCSPISGHRSVSWYQQTPGQGLQFLFEYFSETQRNKGNFPGRFSGRQFSNSRSEMNVSTLELGDSALYLCASRVQGGHNEKLFFGSGTQLSVL.

CDR3 DNA sequence: TGCGCCAGCAGCCAGGGGACTAGCGGGGGAACCTACAATGAGCAGTTCTTC. Amino acids: CASSQGTSGGTYNEQFF. The chain recombines TRBV5-1 with TRBJ2-1; 14 bases agree with TRBD2. The CDR3 is made up of 17 amino acids. Germline V CDR1 and CDR2: SGHRS, YFSETQ. V lost 4 bases to trimming and J lost 2 bases; unmatched junction nucleotides: 5.

The chain joins TRBV30 to TRBJ1-5, with D hard to call. The length of the CDR3 is 13 residues. Trimming removed 3 bases at V and 2 bases at J, with 8 bases between. Germline assignment: CDR1 GTSNPN and CDR2 SVGIG (reference sequence). CDR3 DNA: TGTGCCTGGAGCGGACGGGGCAATCAGCCCCAGCATTTT. Protein: CAWSGRGNQPQHF.

This clone was found a few times. CDR3 DNA sequence: TGTGCCAGCAGTGGACCGGGACAGGGGGCCCCTAACTATGGCTACACCTTC. It translates to CASSGPGQGAPNYGYTF. V and J are TRBV25-1 and TRBJ1-2; 12 nucleotides match TRBD1. Trimming cost V 4 bases and J 0 bases; bases outside gene matches: 6. Germline loops: CDR1 MGHDK, CDR2 SYGVNS. The CDR3 sequence is 17 residues long.

This chain links TRBV11-2 with TRBJ2-1; a possible D gene is TRBD1 (6 bases). This CDR3 spans 12 amino acids. Trimming cost V 4 bases and J 8 bases, with 9 bases left between them. CDR1 and CDR2 (germline): SGHAT, FQNNGV. The CDR3 DNA is TGTGCCAGCAGCTCAAACAGGGATGAGCAGTTCTTC. Residues: CASSSNRDEQFF.

The chain recombines TRBV5-4 with TRBJ2-6; 9 positions agree with TRBD1. V dropped 5 bases and J dropped 1; count of bases not matched to a gene: 7. The CDR3 spans 17 residues. Germline-derived CDR1 and CDR2 are SGHNT and YYREEE (reference sequence). In DNA form, the CDR3 reads TGTGCCAGCAGGCGGGACAGGGTGTTGTCTGGGGCCAACGTCCTGACTTTC. Translated: CASRRDRVLSGANVLTF.

This chain uses TRBV4-3 with TRBJ1-2, with D tentatively TRBD1 (5 bases). V was trimmed by 0 bases and J by 6 bases, leaving 11 bases between them. This CDR3 region has 14 residues. From germline, CDR1 is LGHNA and CDR2 YSLEER. DNA for the CDR3: TGCGCCAGCAGCCAAGATAGGTCGGGGGATGGCTACACCTTC. Encoded protein: CASSQDRSGDGYTF.

The rearrangement uses TRBV18 and TRBJ1-4; D possibly corresponds to TRBD1 (5 bases). This CDR3 is built from 13 residues. V dropped 4 bases and J dropped 8 bases, with 11 bases sitting between them. Germline lookup yields CDR1 KGHSH and CDR2 LQKENI. The CDR3 nucleotides read TGTGCCAGCTCACGGGCAGGGAACGAAAAACTGTTTTTT. Protein: CASSRAGNEKLFF.

DNA of the CDR3: TGTGCCAGCAGCCCTATAACCGGGACACCAAACGAGCAGTACTTC. Amino acids: CASSPITGTPNEQYF. This sequence joins TRBV14 and TRBJ2-7, with TRBD1 as a possible D gene (6 bases). The CDR3 sequence is 15 residues long. Trimming shortened V by 4 bases and J by 5 bases, and 18 bases separated the two germline ends. Germline CDR1 SGHDN, CDR2 FVKESK.

The chain uses TRBV3-1 (or the pseudogene TRBV3-2) and TRBJ2-6, with D unclear. The germline V gene has CDR1 LGHDT and CDR2 YNNKEL (reference sequence). CDR3 length: 16 residues. V lost 1 base and J 0 bases, leaving 7 bases between the germline ends. CDR3 loop: CASSQGGPSGANVLTF. The CDR3 DNA reads TGTGCCAGCAGCCAAGGCGGCCCCTCTGGGGCCAACGTCCTGACTTTC.

In DNA form, the CDR3 reads TGTGCCAGCAGCTCACTCACCGGGGAGCTGTTTTTT. Its protein is CASSSLTGELFF. The chain couples TRBV7-7 to TRBJ2-2; D remains unclear. Germline V gene data show CDR1 as SSHAT and CDR2 as FNYEAQ (reference sequence). Trimming pared 4 bases from V and 4 bases from J, leaving 4 bases between. The CDR3 runs to 12 residues.

A single count supports this clone. This chain connects TRBV5-5 to TRBJ2-1, with D perhaps being TRBD1 or TRBD2 (5 bases each). V gave up 3 bases and J gave up 7 bases, with 26 bases separating them. CDR3 length equals 18 residues. Germline CDR1 and CDR2: SGHKS and YYEKEE (reference sequence). CDR3 residues: CASSYPRRTRGDKNEQFF. Here the CDR3 DNA reads TGTGCCAGCAGCTACCCTCGACGGACCCGGGGCGATAAGAATGAGCAGTTCTTC.

The chain has TRBV11-3 and TRBJ2-2; D is undetermined. This CDR3 has 16 residues. Trimming stripped 1 base from V and 0 bases from J, with 9 bases between. The germline V gene has CDR1 SGHNT and CDR2 YENEEA. The CDR3 DNA reads as TGTGCCAGCAGCTTAGGCCAGGCCTCGAACACCGGGGAGCTGTTTTTT. This codes for CASSLGQASNTGELFF. The full variable domain, its missing parts supplied by reference TRBV11-3 and TRBJ2-2, is EAGVVQSPRYKIIEKKQPVAFWCNPISGHNTLYWYLQNLGQGPELLIRYENEEAVDDSQLPKDRFSAERLKGVDSTLKIQPAELGDSAVYLCASSLGQASNTGELFFGEGSRLTVL.

CDR3 nucleotide sequence: TGTGCCAGCAGTCGAGGGGGCGCGTCGACTAATGAAAAACTGTTTTTT. Its protein is CASSRGGASTNEKLFF. The rearrangement links TRBV27 to TRBJ1-4; 7 nucleotides match TRBD1. Germline lookup yields CDR1 MNHEY and CDR2 SMNVEV (reference sequence). With 5 bases clipped from V and 2 bases from J, the junction kept 8 bases outside the gene matches. This CDR3 contains 16 residues.

The V and J genes are TRBV6-5 and TRBJ2-1, with D maybe TRBD1 (5 bases). The CDR3 sequence is 14 residues long. From germline, CDR1 is MNHEY and CDR2 SVGAGI. The V end lost 6 bases, the J end lost 4 bases, and 13 bases lay between the germline ends. For the CDR3, the DNA is TGTGCCAGCAGACTCTTGGGGCGGTACAATGAGCAGTTCTTC. Encoded protein: CASRLLGRYNEQFF.

This clone was counted only a few times. The chain carries TRBV5-1 and TRBJ2-7; 9 bases are a match to TRBD1. V dropped 1 base and J dropped 5; count of bases not matched to a gene: 7. In germline, CDR1 is SGHRS, CDR2 YFSETQ. This CDR3 has 15 residues. The CDR3 reads CASSLYGTGSDEQYF. The CDR3 coding sequence is TGCGCCAGCAGCTTGTATGGGACAGGGAGTGACGAGCAGTACTTC.

The J gene is TRBJ1-4, the V gene TRBV21-1; the D call TRBD1 from the table was never checked on the DNA. TRBV21-1 is noted as a pseudogene. The CDR3 has 15 residues. The CDR3 region has the DNA TGTGCCAGCAGAGATCGGGACAGGTATCCGGAAAAACTGTTTTTT. Its translation is CASRDRDRYPEKLFF.

The chain recombines TRBV6-2 or TRBV6-3 with TRBJ2-4; TRBD2 aligns across 14 bases. From germline, CDR1 is MNHEY and CDR2 SVGEGT. The CDR3 extends over 19 amino acids. The junction had 8 bases not matched to a gene; V was cut back by 4 bases and J by 0 bases. CDR3 in amino acids: CASSSGLAGAGRAKNIQYF. The CDR3 region has the DNA TGTGCCAGCAGTTCGGGACTAGCGGGAGCAGGGCGAGCCAAAAACATTCAGTACTTC.

Of note for this clone: This same CDR3 is encoded by further DNA sequences in the sample. J is TRBJ2-7 and V is TRBV20-1; 7 nucleotides line up with TRBD1. J was trimmed by 4 bases and V by 6 bases; bases with no gene match: 3. The CDR3 sequence is 11 residues long. The germline gives CDR1 DFQATT, CDR2 SNEGSKA (reference sequence). DNA of the CDR3: TGCAGTGCCAAACAGGGGTACGAGCAGTACTTC. Its protein product is CSAKQGYEQYF.

The gene calls are TRBV19 and TRBJ2-7, with 8 bases fitting TRBD1. Germline CDR1 LNHDA, CDR2 SQIVND (reference sequence). This CDR3 has 15 residues. Trimming took 4 bases from V and 0 from J; bases not matched to a gene: 5. CDR3 amino acids: CASSNPTGASYEQYF. The CDR3 DNA reads as TGTGCCAGTAGTAACCCGACAGGGGCCTCCTACGAGCAGTACTTC. Complete variable domain (other parts from reference TRBV19 and TRBJ2-7): DGGITQSPKYLFRKEGQNVTLSCEQNLNHDAMYWYRQDPGQGLRLIYYSQIVNDFQKGDIAEGYSVSREKKESFPLTVTSAQKNPTAFYLCASSNPTGASYEQYFGPGTRLTVT.

The J gene is TRBJ1-2, the V gene TRBV7-8; 7 positions match TRBD1. This CDR3 contains 17 residues. Germline assignment: CDR1 SGHVS and CDR2 FQNEAQ. Unmatched junction bases numbered 8, after V lost 1 base and J lost 0 bases. CDR3 sequence: CASSLVGTVLANYGYTF. The CDR3 nucleotides read TGTGCCAGCAGCTTAGTGGGGACAGTGTTAGCTAACTATGGCTACACCTTC.

The V call is TRBV19, the J call TRBJ1-1; 7 nucleotides line up with TRBD1. Per the germline V gene, CDR1 is LNHDA and CDR2 is SQIVND (reference sequence). V gave up 6 bases and J gave up 3 bases; unmatched junction bases: 10. The CDR3 has 15 amino acids. The CDR3 bases are TGTGCCAGTAGGTCAGTGACAGGGAGACACACTGAAGCTTTCTTT. This translates into CASRSVTGRHTEAFF.

V is TRBV5-6 and J is TRBJ2-1; 11 bases line up with TRBD2. The CDR3 contains 15 residues. Germline trimming cut 4 bases from V and 11 bases from J; bases unmatched to any gene: 11. CDR1 is SGHDT, CDR2 YYEEEE, per germline. This chain's CDR3 is CASSTGLAGRYQQFF. CDR3 DNA sequence: TGTGCCAGCAGCACCGGACTAGCGGGTAGGTATCAGCAGTTCTTC. Full variable domain (rest looked up from reference TRBV5-6 and TRBJ2-1): DAGVTQSPTHLIKTRGQQVTLRCSPKSGHDTVSWYQQALGQGPQFIFQYYEEEERQRGNFPDRFSGHQFPNYSSELNVNALLLGDSALYLCASSTGLAGRYQQFFGPGTRLTVL.